This T cell receptor (beta chain) was recorded in a study of blood T cell repertoires in COVID-19. Overall study: Researchers got acute and convalescent COVID-19 samples from the United States, Italy and Spain. T cells, B-cell-depleted T cells, or PBMCs supplied cDNA or gDNA.

Per the original data handling: Reference gene primers were amplified, and this amplification served to estimate nucleated cell counts. Only in-frame clones appear in the TCRdb table, and some are missing; sequencing was by immunoSEQ multiplex PCR. The V and J calls and clone size were taken over from that table, and D and trimming were inferred from the DNA. The data hold hundreds of thousands of clones, with roughly 91% observed a single time. J was trimmed by 0 bases and V by 5 bases; bases with no gene match: 9. The CDR3 length is 17 residues. Germline-derived CDR1 and CDR2 are MRHNA and SNTAGT. The specimen sequenced was peripheral blood. This chain uses TRBV6-4 with TRBJ1-3; 8 bases map to TRBD1. The clonotype was recovered from a woman aged 25-40 years with acute or convalescent COVID-19. CDR3 nucleotides: TGTGCCAGCAGTAACAGGGGGGTTAGGTCCTCTGGAAACACCATATATTTT. Encoded protein: CASSNRGVRSSGNTIYF.